This entry features one T cell receptor (beta chain) sequence. These data are taken from a study of CD8 T cells in Susac syndrome. Germline CDR1 SGHNT, CDR2 YYREEE (reference sequence). V lost 0 bases and J lost 7, with 4 bases in between. This CDR3 region has 12 residues. With random hexamers, about 0.5 to 1 ug RNA was reverse transcribed. TCRdb passed the immunoSEQ multiplex PCR reads through MiXCR, listing each CDR3 protein once. The data contain about 60,000 distinct CDR3 sequences, approximately 90% of them singletons. The chain has TRBV5-4 and TRBJ2-2, with unresolved D. The receptor's source is a human donor in good health. The sample taken for sequencing was CD8+ T cells from PBMCs. In DNA form, the CDR3 reads TGTGCCAGCAGCTTGGTGGGCGGGGAGCTGTTTTTT. It yields the protein CASSLVGGELFF.